A selection of T cell receptor beta chains follows, all from one sample in a study of blood T cell repertoires in COVID-19. Method: immunoSEQ multiplex PCR; TCRdb's copy keeps in-frame clones and lacks some. The sample has over 200,000 clones, over 80% seen once. Source material: PBMCs or T cells enriched from blood (not recorded which). The receptors stem from a woman younger than 45 who had been exposed to COVID-19. Each CDR3 is given with its conserved first and last residue. The order of the fields is J gene, D gene, V gene, CDR3 length, clone size, CDR3 protein, CDR3 DNA. The D gene is left open where the match is weak. Clone sizes are given selectively: once, few, many, or a class where the clone is expanded.

j_gene: TRBJ1-3
d_gene: NA
v_gene: TRBV5-6
len: 14
abundance: NA
CDR3aa: CASSLRGLGNTIYF
CDR3nt: TGTGCCAGCAGCTTAAGAGGGCTTGGAAACACCATATATTTT

j_gene: TRBJ1-5
d_gene: NA
v_gene: TRBV4-1
len: 18
abundance: once
CDR3aa: CASSQEVPSSLSNQPQHF
CDR3nt: TGCGCCAGCAGCCAAGAAGTCCCGAGTAGTTTAAGCAATCAGCCCCAGCATTTT

j_gene: TRBJ2-7
d_gene: NA
v_gene: TRBV5-1
len: 13
abundance: NA
CDR3aa: CASSLGLDYEQYF
CDR3nt: TGCGCCAGCAGCTTGGGACTCGACTACGAGCAGTACTTC

j_gene: TRBJ1-2
d_gene: NA
v_gene: TRBV7-3
len: 14
abundance: NA
CDR3aa: CASSLNEQGVGYTF
CDR3nt: TGTGCCAGCAGCTTAAATGAACAGGGTGTAGGCTACACCTTC

j_gene: TRBJ2-7
d_gene: TRBD2
v_gene: TRBV25-1
len: 14
abundance: NA
CDR3aa: CASTAAGEVYEQYF
CDR3nt: TGTGCCAGCACCGCAGCGGGAGAGGTCTACGAGCAGTACTTC

j_gene: TRBJ2-2
d_gene: TRBD1
v_gene: TRBV28
len: 15
abundance: NA
CDR3aa: CASSSTGTGGGELFF
CDR3nt: TGTGCCAGCAGTTCCACCGGGACAGGGGGCGGGGAGCTGTTTTTT

j_gene: TRBJ1-5
d_gene: TRBD1
v_gene: TRBV27
len: 14
abundance: once
CDR3aa: CASSSRQGNQPQHF
CDR3nt: TGTGCCAGCAGTTCGAGACAGGGGAATCAGCCCCAGCATTTT

j_gene: TRBJ1-4
d_gene: NA
v_gene: TRBV15
len: 13
abundance: few
CDR3aa: CATSSLRAEKLFF
CDR3nt: TGTGCCACCAGCAGCCTTCGAGCGGAAAAACTGTTTTTT

j_gene: TRBJ1-3
d_gene: TRBD1
v_gene: TRBV11-2
len: 16
abundance: NA
CDR3aa: CASSFNQGARGNTIYF
CDR3nt: TGTGCCAGCAGCTTTAACCAGGGGGCGAGGGGAAACACCATATATTTT

j_gene: TRBJ2-1
d_gene: TRBD2
v_gene: TRBV7-6
len: 16
abundance: NA
CDR3aa: CASSPYVAGGNNEQFF
CDR3nt: TGTGCCAGCAGCCCATATGTAGCGGGAGGGAACAATGAGCAGTTCTTC

j_gene: TRBJ2-3
d_gene: TRBD1
v_gene: TRBV5-1
len: 17
abundance: NA
CDR3aa: CASSFSKGTVFTDTQYF
CDR3nt: TGCGCCAGCAGCTTTTCGAAGGGGACAGTTTTTACAGATACGCAGTATTTT

j_gene: TRBJ2-7
d_gene: NA
v_gene: TRBV9
len: 15
abundance: NA
CDR3aa: CASSVGRGGIYEQYF
CDR3nt: TGTGCCAGCAGCGTAGGTAGGGGCGGAATCTACGAGCAGTACTTC

j_gene: TRBJ1-6
d_gene: TRBD1
v_gene: TRBV4-1
len: 15
abundance: once
CDR3aa: CASSPEPGQGSPLHF
CDR3nt: TGCGCCAGCAGCCCGGAGCCCGGACAGGGTTCACCCCTCCACTTT

j_gene: TRBJ1-4
d_gene: NA
v_gene: TRBV25-1
len: 14
abundance: few
CDR3aa: CASSPWGRNEKLFF
CDR3nt: TGTGCCAGCAGCCCCTGGGGGCGAAATGAAAAACTGTTTTTT

j_gene: TRBJ2-1
d_gene: TRBD1
v_gene: TRBV2
len: 15
abundance: NA
CDR3aa: CASSLTGASYNEQFF
CDR3nt: TGTGCCAGCAGCCTGACAGGGGCCTCCTACAATGAGCAGTTCTTC

j_gene: TRBJ1-2
d_gene: TRBD1
v_gene: TRBV2
len: 14
abundance: NA
CDR3aa: CASSGQGSSDGYTF
CDR3nt: TGTGCCAGCAGCGGACAGGGGTCGTCGGATGGCTACACCTTC

j_gene: TRBJ1-1
d_gene: NA
v_gene: TRBV2
len: 13
abundance: NA
CDR3aa: CASRGTGGTEAFF
CDR3nt: TGTGCCAGCAGGGGAACCGGGGGGACTGAAGCTTTCTTT

j_gene: TRBJ1-3
d_gene: NA
v_gene: TRBV23-1
len: 16
abundance: once
CDR3aa: CASSHPSGSSGNTIYF
CDR3nt: TGCGCCAGCAGTCACCCCTCGGGATCCTCTGGAAACACCATATATTTT

j_gene: TRBJ2-1
d_gene: NA
v_gene: TRBV20-1
len: 13
abundance: NA
CDR3aa: CSASVLARNEQFF
CDR3nt: TGCAGTGCTAGTGTGCTAGCGCGCAATGAGCAGTTCTTC

j_gene: TRBJ1-1
d_gene: NA
v_gene: TRBV3-1/TRBV3-2
len: 14
abundance: NA
CDR3aa: CASSPEAANTEAFF
CDR3nt: TGTGCCAGCAGCCCCGAGGCGGCGAACACTGAAGCTTTCTTT

j_gene: TRBJ2-4
d_gene: TRBD2
v_gene: TRBV29-1
len: 17
abundance: once
CDR3aa: CSVADRTSGRMGNIQYF
CDR3nt: TGCAGCGTCGCAGATAGGACTAGCGGGAGAATGGGAAACATTCAGTACTTC

j_gene: TRBJ1-4
d_gene: NA
v_gene: TRBV11-2
len: 14
abundance: NA
CDR3aa: CASSPNLYREKLFF
CDR3nt: TGTGCCAGCAGCCCTAATTTATACCGGGAAAAACTGTTTTTT

j_gene: TRBJ1-2
d_gene: NA
v_gene: TRBV6-5
len: 15
abundance: once
CDR3aa: CASRTLRGSNYGYTF
CDR3nt: TGTGCCAGCAGGACCCTCAGGGGATCTAACTATGGCTACACCTTC